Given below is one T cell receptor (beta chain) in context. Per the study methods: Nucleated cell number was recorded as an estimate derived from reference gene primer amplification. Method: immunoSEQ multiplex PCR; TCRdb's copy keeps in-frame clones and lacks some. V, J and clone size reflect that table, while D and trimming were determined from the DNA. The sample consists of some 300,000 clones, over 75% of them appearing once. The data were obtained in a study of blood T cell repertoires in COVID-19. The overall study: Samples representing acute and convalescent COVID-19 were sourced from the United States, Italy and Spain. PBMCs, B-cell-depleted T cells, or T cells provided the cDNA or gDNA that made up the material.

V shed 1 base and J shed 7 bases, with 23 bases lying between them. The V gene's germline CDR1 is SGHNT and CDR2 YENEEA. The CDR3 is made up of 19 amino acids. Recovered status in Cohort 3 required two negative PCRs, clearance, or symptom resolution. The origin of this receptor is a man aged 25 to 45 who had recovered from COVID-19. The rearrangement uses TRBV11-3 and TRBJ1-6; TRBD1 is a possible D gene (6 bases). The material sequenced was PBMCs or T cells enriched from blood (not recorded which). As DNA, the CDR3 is TGTGCCAGCAGCTTAGTGTTTAAGGGGGGGGGCAGCAGGAATTCACCCCTCCACTTT. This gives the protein CASSLVFKGGGSRNSPLHF.